This TCR beta chain was obtained from a study of T cells after yellow fever vaccination. This CDR3 has 13 amino acids. Germline lookup yields CDR1 SGHRS and CDR2 YFSETQ. V lost 2 bases to trimming and J lost 4 bases, with 8 bases between them. Via MiXCR, TCRdb re-called the 5' RACE reads, giving one row per CDR3 protein. The sample consists of around 340,000 distinct CDR3 sequences, about 12% of them appearing once. General study points: Most clones from primary vaccination resurfaced after the booster (around 97% CD4, approximately 87% CD8). Clonotypes appearing in both CD4 and CD8 compartments existed, and their share was small.

This clonotype came up a few times. No antigen is known for it. This clonotype was obtained from a man younger than 30 who received the YFV17D yellow fever vaccine. The chain uses TRBV5-1 and TRBJ2-3; the D gene is possibly TRBD1 (6 bases). The sequences come from CD4+ T cells sorted from PBMCs, collected 15 days after the yellow fever booster vaccination. The DNA for the CDR3 is TGCGCCAGCAGCTTATGGACAGCAGATACGCAGTATTTT. This sequence encodes CASSLWTADTQYF.